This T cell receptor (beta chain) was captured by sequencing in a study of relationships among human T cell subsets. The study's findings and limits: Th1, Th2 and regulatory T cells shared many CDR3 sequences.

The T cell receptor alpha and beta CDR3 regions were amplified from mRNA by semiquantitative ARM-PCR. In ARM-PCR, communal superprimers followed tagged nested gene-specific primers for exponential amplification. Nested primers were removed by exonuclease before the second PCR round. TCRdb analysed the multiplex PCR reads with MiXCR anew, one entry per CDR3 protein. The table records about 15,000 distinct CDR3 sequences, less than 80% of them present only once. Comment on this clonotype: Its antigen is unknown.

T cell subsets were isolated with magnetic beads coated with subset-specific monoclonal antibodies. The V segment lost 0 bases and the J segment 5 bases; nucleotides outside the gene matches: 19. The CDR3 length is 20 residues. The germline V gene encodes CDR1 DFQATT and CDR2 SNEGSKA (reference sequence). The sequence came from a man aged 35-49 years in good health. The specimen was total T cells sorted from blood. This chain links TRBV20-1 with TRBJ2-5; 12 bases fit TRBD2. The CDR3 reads CSARERRGGLAGFGGETQYF. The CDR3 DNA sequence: TGCAGTGCTAGAGAGCGGCGCGGGGGACTAGCGGGTTTCGGAGGGGAGACCCAGTACTTC.